The clone carrying this TCR beta chain was recorded many times. Its antigen is not identified. The data belong to a study of T cells in Graves' hyperthyroidism and ophthalmopathy. Broader study findings: Patients with ophthalmopathy were separated from those with stable hyperthyroidism by a 13 V-J model. In the blood, most expanded thyroid clonotypes above 0.001 appeared as well.

V was pared by 1 base and J by 4 bases, with 13 bases between. Germline CDR1 and CDR2: SGHVS and FNYEAQ. This CDR3 contains 15 residues. The hyperthyroidism patients had all been newly diagnosed, and their disease duration was under 2 months. Their ages ranged from 18 to 65 years. RNA transcripts yielded amplified TCR beta CDR3 regions. First-round RT-PCR of the TCR CDR3 relied on the HTBI primer set. TCRdb used MiXCR to reprocess the multiplex PCR reads, holding one entry per CDR3 protein. The table has over 700,000 distinct CDR3 sequences, over 35% seen once. This receptor was obtained from a man between 18 and 35 years old with Graves' hyperthyroidism. Sequences were obtained from blood. J is TRBJ1-1 and V is TRBV7-6; D is perhaps TRBD1 (5 bases). In DNA form, the CDR3 reads TGTGCCAGCAGCTTAGGGGTTCAGGGCAGCACTGAAGCTTTCTTT. Residues: CASSLGVQGSTEAFF.